Each of the 29 T cell receptor beta chains below was sequenced from the same sample in a study of metastatic and nonmetastatic thyroid tumors. The entire patient cohort was treatment-naive prior to thyroid surgery. MiXCR re-clonotyped the PCR reads for TCRdb. This table has some 30,000 clones, 10% to 12% appearing once. Sequenced material: blood. These receptors all stem from a female donor with papillary thyroid cancer or a benign thyroid nodule (not recorded which). Some clones in this sample may be carry-over from other donors' samples.

This clone has a count of ten or more. V usage is TRBV28 and J usage is TRBJ2-7; 12 nucleotides match TRBD2. V shed 6 bases and J 0 bases; nucleotides not matched to a gene: 3. This CDR3 is 15 amino acids long. Per germline, CDR1 MDHEN and CDR2 SYDVKM. CDR3 DNA: TGTGCCAGCAGCCTAGCGGGAGGGAGCTCCTACGAGCAGTACTTC. Translating gives CASSLAGGSSYEQYF.

This clone has a count of ten or more. The chain recombines TRBV7-3 with TRBJ2-2; no definite D call. The V gene lost 5 bases and the J gene lost 2 bases, with 3 bases spanning the gap. Germline V gene data show CDR1 as SGHTA and CDR2 as FQGTGA. This CDR3 contains 12 residues. Here the CDR3 reads CASSPNTGELFF. The CDR3 bases are TGTGCCAGCAGCCCAAACACCGGGGAGCTGTTTTTT. Using reference TRBV7-3 and TRBJ2-2 for the parts outside the CDR3, the full variable domain is GAGVSQTPSNKVTEKGKYVELRCDPISGHTALYWYRQSLGQGPEFLIYFQGTGAADDSGLPNDRFFAVRPEGSVSTLKIQRTERGDSAVYLCASSPNTGELFFGEGSRLTVL.

This clone was found many times. The chain joins TRBV7-9 to TRBJ2-1; 7 bases are a match to TRBD1. V shed 4 bases and J 8 bases; nucleotides not matched to a gene: 2. The CDR3 consists of 12 residues. CDR1 is SEHNR, CDR2 FQNEAQ, per germline (reference sequence). The CDR3 loop is CASSYQGDEQFF. The CDR3 DNA reads as TGTGCCAGCAGCTACCAGGGGGATGAGCAGTTCTTC.

This clone was seen many times. V gene TRBV9 combines with J gene TRBJ2-3, with TRBD2 matching over 7 bases. The CDR3 is 18 residues long. Germline CDR1 reads SGDLS; CDR2 reads YYNGEE. V gave up 4 bases and J gave up 1 base; unmatched junction bases: 15. Written as DNA, the CDR3 is TGTGCCAGCAGCTCACATCCCTCGGCTAGCGGACGCACAGATACGCAGTATTTT. Its protein is CASSSHPSASGRTDTQYF.

This clone has a count of ten or more. With a much larger clone just one base away, this may be a read error. Different DNA sequences within this sample yield the same CDR3. The rearrangement joins TRBV12-3 or TRBV12-4 to TRBJ1-1; D possibly corresponds to TRBD1 (5 bases). CDR3 size: 14 residues. The CDR3 spells CASIYRLLNTEAFF. The DNA of the CDR3 is TGTGCCAGCATCTACAGGCTCTTGAACACTGAAGCCTTCTTT.

The genes are TRBV4-3 and TRBJ2-7; D gene unclear. The CDR3 has 15 residues. V gave up 1 base and J gave up 0 bases, with 10 bases separating them. Germline V gene sequence: CDR1 LGHNA, CDR2 YSLEER. The CDR3 sequence: CASSQGTTYSYEQYF. The CDR3 bases are TGCGCCAGCAGCCAAGGAACCACTTACTCCTACGAGCAGTACTTC.

The CDR3 bases are TGCAGTGCTATTGATCCGGGACTAGCGGGAAGCACAGATACGCAGTATTTT. Encoded protein: CSAIDPGLAGSTDTQYF. The genes are TRBV20-1 and TRBJ2-3, with 13 bases aligning to TRBD2. CDR3 length: 17 amino acids. V lost 4 bases and J lost 0; bases outside the gene matches: 7. The germline CDR1 and CDR2 sequences are DFQATT and SNEGSKA (reference sequence).

In this sample, this clone turned up many times. An end of the junction does not agree with germline; a read error may underlie this. The chain is built from TRBV5-6 and TRBJ1-4; D gene uncertain. Germline CDR1 and CDR2: SGHDT and YYEEEE. CDR3 length: 12 residues. CDR3 DNA sequence: TGTGCCAGCAGCGGAACTTATGAAAAACTGTTTTTT. This translates into CASSGTYEKLFF.

This clone was observed many times. This sample also contains other DNA sequences that code for the same CDR3. CDR3 bases: TGTGCCAGTAGTATGAATGGGCGGGGCTACACCTTC. This gives the protein CASSMNGRGYTF. The gene calls are TRBV19 and TRBJ1-2; D remains ambiguous. Trimming stripped 3 bases from V and 8 bases from J, with 10 bases between. The germline V gene encodes CDR1 LNHDA and CDR2 SQIVND (reference sequence). There are 12 residues in the CDR3.

This clone has a count of ten or more. The rearrangement joins TRBV28 to TRBJ2-7, with a possible D match to TRBD2 (5 bases). The CDR3 spans 15 residues. Between the trimmed V and J ends, which lost 7 bases and 3 bases, there was a span of 19 bases. Per germline, CDR1 MDHEN and CDR2 SYDVKM. Written as DNA, the CDR3 is TGTGCCAGCACCCGGGCCGACTACCTTAACTACGAGCAGTACTTC. It codes for CASTRADYLNYEQYF.

This clone was counted at least ten times. The V and J genes are TRBV12-3 or TRBV12-4 and TRBJ1-1; 7 nucleotides match TRBD1. After removal of 5 bases from V and 5 bases from J, the junction contained 2 bases not matched to a gene. The CDR3 has 12 amino acids. The CDR3 region has the DNA TGTGCCAGCAGTCACAGGGGAACTGAAGCTTTCTTT. It translates to CASSHRGTEAFF.

V is TRBV6-1 and J is TRBJ2-1, with a weak D call TRBD2 (5 bases). CDR3 length equals 15 residues. With 6 bases removed from V and 10 bases from J, the gap between germline ends came to 22 bases. Germline loops: CDR1 MNHNS, CDR2 SASEGT. CDR3 amino acids: CASSHSATTRNEQFF. Written as DNA, the CDR3 is TGTGCCAGCAGCCATAGCGCTACTACACGGAACGAGCAGTTCTTC.

This clone was counted ten times or more. This rearrangement joins TRBV15 to TRBJ2-2; weak D call: TRBD1 (6 bases). V was trimmed by 6 bases and J by 5 bases, leaving 10 bases between them. The length of the CDR3 is 13 residues. In germline, CDR1 is LNHNV, CDR2 YYDKDF (reference sequence). The chain's CDR3 is CATRQGWTGELFF. Written as DNA, the CDR3 is TGTGCCACCAGACAGGGCTGGACCGGGGAGCTGTTTTTT.

The chain is built from TRBV6-1 and TRBJ2-7; maybe TRBD2 (5 bases). The V end was cut by 5 bases, the J end by 3 bases, with 14 bases between. CDR1 is MNHNS and CDR2 is SASEGT in the germline V gene. The CDR3 totals 14 residues. DNA of the CDR3: TGTGCCAGCAGTCTAACCACGGGGAGCTACGAGCAGTACTTC. Protein sequence: CASSLTTGSYEQYF.

This clone was observed many times. One base away lies a much larger clone, so this may be a sequencing read error. The V call is TRBV11-1, the J call TRBJ1-1; D is perhaps TRBD1 (5 bases). V lost 1 base and J 12 bases, leaving 18 bases between the germline ends. Germline V gene data show CDR1 as SGHAT and CDR2 as FQDESV (reference sequence). The CDR3 sequence is 14 residues long. The CDR3 loop is CASSLVRGRGESFF. The CDR3 region has the DNA TGTGCCAGCAGCTTAGTTCGCGGAAGAGGGGAATCTTTCTTT.

This clone was counted many times. The chain combines TRBV28 with TRBJ2-5, with D possibly being TRBD2 (5 bases). Trimming removed 4 bases at V and 1 base at J, with 10 bases between. This CDR3 has 14 amino acids. Germline lookup yields CDR1 MDHEN and CDR2 SYDVKM. The CDR3: CASSWEQPQETQYF. As DNA, the CDR3 is TGTGCCAGCAGTTGGGAGCAGCCCCAAGAGACCCAGTACTTC.

This clone has at least ten counts. The chain links TRBV20-1 to TRBJ2-5, with D possibly matching TRBD2 (7 bases). From germline, CDR1 is DFQATT and CDR2 SNEGSKA (reference sequence). Trimming shortened V by 4 bases and J by 5 bases, and 17 bases separated the two germline ends. The CDR3 has 14 residues. CDR3 coding DNA: TGCAGTGCTAAAAGGGGGGAGGGACGGGAGACCCAGTACTTC. It encodes CSAKRGEGRETQYF.

This clone was seen a handful of times. With a much larger clone just one base away, this may be a read error. The chain couples TRBV29-1 to TRBJ2-1; D may be TRBD1 or TRBD2 (5 bases each). Deletions cut 4 bases from V and 5 bases from J, with 18 bases between. This CDR3 region has 15 residues. Germline V gives CDR1 SQVTM, CDR2 ANQGSEA. The CDR3 loop reads CSVAMWGSANNEQFF. CDR3 sequence (DNA): TGCAGCGTTGCAATGTGGGGGTCCGCTAACAATGAGCAGTTCTTC.

This clone was observed at least ten times. The chain couples TRBV30 to TRBJ1-1; D not certain. CDR1 GTSNPN and CDR2 SVGIG come from the germline V gene (reference sequence). The CDR3 contains 13 residues. The V end lost 2 bases, the J end lost 7 bases, and 14 bases lay between the germline ends. The CDR3 bases are TGTGCCTGGAGTAAAGGACGGCTCTTTGAAGCTTTCTTT. The encoded protein is CAWSKGRLFEAFF.

This clone was seen a handful of times. The chain links TRBV12-3 or TRBV12-4 to TRBJ2-7; D gene unclear. The CDR3 runs to 13 residues. The ends were cut back, 6 bases at V and 3 bases at J, with 12 bases in the middle. DNA of the CDR3: TGTGCCAGCAGCCCGCTTAACTACTACGAGCAGTACTTC. It encodes CASSPLNYYEQYF.

This clone was picked up a small number of times. This CDR3 is missing its conserved last phenylalanine or tryptophan, likely due to a read error. The DNA is left out, because the CDR3 cannot be placed on it with certainty; the CDR3 is given as TCRdb lists it. This chain links TRBV7-2 with TRBJ2-6; TRBD2, the D gene given by the table, was not confirmed from the DNA. The germline CDR1 and CDR2 sequences are SGHTA and FQGNSA. The CDR3 numbers 8 amino acids, ends counted. The CDR3 sequence: CASSFGGR.

This clone showed up many times. The chain uses TRBV5-6 and TRBJ1-2; D is possibly TRBD1 (6 bases). This CDR3 is built from 15 residues. Trimming shortened V by 3 bases and J by 7 bases, and 19 bases separated the two germline ends. CDR1 is SGHDT and CDR2 is YYEEEE in the germline V gene. The CDR3 nucleotides read TGTGCCAGCAGCTCCGGTTGGGGGGCGAAACCTGGCTACACCTTC. Encoded protein: CASSSGWGAKPGYTF.

By share of the sample, this clone is medium-sized. V usage is TRBV27 and J usage is TRBJ2-1, with D perhaps assigned TRBD1 or TRBD2 (6 bases each). Deletions cut 5 bases from V and 2 bases from J, with 22 bases between. This CDR3 is built from 18 residues. The V gene's germline CDR1 is MNHEY and CDR2 SMNVEV (reference sequence). CDR3 protein: CASSPRPTGAAAYNEQFF. DNA of the CDR3: TGTGCCAGCAGTCCCCGACCAACGGGGGCTGCGGCCTACAATGAGCAGTTCTTC.

In this sample, this clone turned up many times. The J gene is TRBJ2-3, the V gene TRBV12-3 or TRBV12-4; D gene ambiguous. Trimming pared 7 bases from V and 2 bases from J, leaving 13 bases between. The CDR3 has 14 amino acids. Here the CDR3 reads CASTPSDDTDTQYF. The CDR3 DNA reads TGTGCCAGCACCCCTTCGGACGACACAGATACGCAGTATTTT.

There are many counts of this clone. V and J are TRBV7-2 and TRBJ1-6, with D tentatively TRBD1 (6 bases). The germline V gene has CDR1 SGHTA and CDR2 FQGNSA. V was cut by 4 bases and J by 9 bases, with 13 bases left in between. The CDR3 totals 14 residues. The CDR3 sequence: CASSSPGASSPLHF. DNA for the CDR3: TGTGCCAGCAGCTCTCCGGGGGCGAGTTCACCCCTCCACTTT.

V usage is TRBV20-1 and J usage is TRBJ1-4, with D perhaps matching TRBD1 (5 bases). This CDR3 contains 13 residues. Per germline, CDR1 DFQATT and CDR2 SNEGSKA (reference sequence). V was pared by 1 base and J by 7 bases, with 10 bases between. The CDR3 protein is CSARGQGGEKLFF. CDR3 nucleotides: TGCAGTGCTAGAGGGCAGGGAGGTGAAAAACTGTTTTTT.

This clone was picked up many times. The V gene is TRBV25-1, the J gene TRBJ2-7; D remains unclear. This CDR3 is 11 amino acids long. With 3 bases removed from V and 6 bases from J, the gap between germline ends came to 6 bases. The V gene's germline CDR1 is MGHDK and CDR2 SYGVNS. The CDR3 reads CASSDQLEQYF. CDR3 sequence (DNA): TGTGCCAGCAGTGACCAGCTCGAGCAGTACTTC.

In its sample, this clone was seen a few times. This sequence joins TRBV12-3 or TRBV12-4 and TRBJ1-2; D not resolved. The CDR3 consists of 14 residues. The V gene lost 5 bases and the J gene lost 2 bases, with 12 bases spanning the gap. The CDR3 DNA reads TGTGCCAGCAGTCCGACCTCAAGGAACTATGGCTACACCTTC. It is translated as CASSPTSRNYGYTF.

The chain carries TRBV5-4 and TRBJ1-4, with 10 bases that match TRBD1. Per the germline V gene, CDR1 is SGHNT and CDR2 is YYREEE (reference sequence). V gave up 4 bases and J gave up 7 bases; unmatched junction bases: 4. The length of the CDR3 is 14 residues. This CDR3 reads CASSKDRGGEKLFF. The CDR3 DNA sequence: TGTGCCAGCAGCAAGGACAGGGGGGGTGAAAAACTGTTTTTT.